One sample yielded the 32 T cell receptor beta chains listed below, sequenced in a study of cytomegalovirus exposure and HLA in healthy donors. PCR primers comprised 60 Vbeta and 13 Jbeta primers. Clones were read by immunoSEQ multiplex PCR, and TCRdb kept only the in-frame ones, dropping some. The repertoire holds around 130,000 clones, approximately 82% seen once, with approximately 2.4% in the top ten. The sample was PBMCs. These TCRs come from a man aged 45-60 years in good health and CMV-seronegative.

In DNA, the CDR3 is TGCGCCAGCAGCCACGGACAGGGGGTGAGAAATGGCTACACCTTC. Its translation: CASSHGQGVRNGYTF. This rearrangement joins TRBV5-1 to TRBJ1-2; 10 bases fit TRBD1. V lost 4 bases, J lost 6 bases, and 9 bases stayed unmatched. Germline CDR1 and CDR2: SGHRS and YFSETQ. CDR3 length: 15 amino acids.

The chain couples TRBV6-5 to TRBJ1-6, with 8 bases matching TRBD1. The trim removed 2 bases at V and 7 bases at J, leaving 7 bases unmatched. This CDR3 is 16 amino acids long. From germline, CDR1 is MNHEY and CDR2 SVGAGI. The CDR3 protein is CASSYIRTGTNSPLHF. Written as DNA, the CDR3 is TGTGCCAGCAGTTACATTAGGACAGGGACGAATTCACCCCTCCACTTT.

With respect to this clone: The sample holds other DNA sequences that translate to the same CDR3. This rearrangement joins TRBV4-1 to TRBJ2-7, with D unresolved. The CDR3 spans 14 residues. Germline CDR1 and CDR2: MGHRA and YSYEKL. The ends were cut back, 1 base at V and 1 base at J, with 8 bases in the middle. The CDR3 nucleotides are TGCGCCAGCAGCCAAGTTCAGTATTCCTACGAGCAGTACTTC. As protein: CASSQVQYSYEQYF.

The chain is built from TRBV16 and TRBJ1-3; D is undetermined. Trimming took 4 bases from V and 0 from J, leaving 7 bases between them. This CDR3 is built from 14 residues. Germline loops: CDR1 KGHSY, CDR2 FQNENV. The CDR3 DNA follows: TGTGCCAGCAGCCCCTGGGCCTCTGGAAACACCATATATTTT. Amino acids: CASSPWASGNTIYF.

This clone has more than one count but fewer than ten. The chain is built from TRBV7-9 and TRBJ1-1; D call uncertain. The germline gives CDR1 SEHNR, CDR2 FQNEAQ (reference sequence). The CDR3 contains 12 residues. With 1 base removed from V and 10 bases from J, the gap between germline ends came to 10 bases. CDR3 protein: CASSLETAGAFF. The DNA for the CDR3 is TGTGCCAGCAGCTTAGAAACAGCTGGAGCTTTCTTT.

DNA of the CDR3: TGTGCCAGTAGGACAGGGGGCAGGAATAATTCACCCCTCCACTTT. It codes for CASRTGGRNNSPLHF. The chain has TRBV19 and TRBJ1-6; 10 nucleotides align to TRBD1. The germline V gene encodes CDR1 LNHDA and CDR2 SQIVND (reference sequence). This CDR3 is built from 15 residues. V was clipped by 6 bases and J by 5 bases; unmatched bases: 4.

J is TRBJ2-1 and V is TRBV30, with D perhaps matching TRBD2 (5 bases). Germline V CDR1 and CDR2: GTSNPN, SVGIG (reference sequence). The CDR3 extends over 14 amino acids. V was pared by 3 bases and J by 2 bases, with 11 bases between. The CDR3 nucleotides read TGTGCCTGGAGCCCCGGAGGTACCTACAATGAGCAGTTCTTC. As protein: CAWSPGGTYNEQFF.

The J gene is TRBJ1-6, the V gene TRBV30; D unclear. Germline lookup yields CDR1 GTSNPN and CDR2 SVGIG (reference sequence). Trimming took 2 bases from V and 8 from J, leaving 16 bases between them. This CDR3 region has 15 residues. CDR3 DNA sequence: TGTGCCTGGAGTCTAAGCACCGGGAGGTATTCACCCCTCCACTTT. It codes for CAWSLSTGRYSPLHF. The variable domain in full, with the rest retrieved from reference TRBV30 and TRBJ1-6, is SQTIHQWPATLVQPVGSPLSLECTVEGTSNPNLYWYRQAAGRGLQLLFYSVGIGQISSEVPQNLSASRPQDRQFILSSKKLLLSDSGFYLCAWSLSTGRYSPLHFGNGTRLTVT.

The chain combines TRBV6-1 with TRBJ2-7; TRBD2 matches at 7 bases. With V trimmed by 4 bases and J by 3 bases, 3 bases remained unmatched. CDR3 length: 13 residues. Germline values: CDR1 MNHNS, CDR2 SASEGT. CDR3 in DNA: TGTGCCAGCAGTGCTAGCGGAATCTACGAGCAGTACTTC. This codes for CASSASGIYEQYF.

The genes are TRBV11-2 and TRBJ1-1, with unresolved D. The CDR3 covers 14 residues. The germline CDR1 and CDR2 sequences are SGHAT and FQNNGV. V lost 2 bases and J 0 bases, leaving 7 bases between the germline ends. The CDR3 protein is CASSLFQVNTEAFF. The CDR3 coding sequence is TGTGCCAGCAGCTTATTCCAGGTGAACACTGAAGCTTTCTTT.

This chain connects TRBV19 to TRBJ1-6; D not resolved. Germline CDR1 reads LNHDA; CDR2 reads SQIVND (reference sequence). The CDR3 runs to 15 residues. The ends were cut back, 4 bases at V and 0 bases at J, with 7 bases in the middle. CDR3 in DNA: TGTGCCAGTAGTAGCACAAGCTCCTATAATTCACCCCTCCACTTT. It specifies CASSSTSSYNSPLHF.

The gene calls are TRBV29-1 and TRBJ2-5; 7 positions match TRBD2. The CDR3 contains 12 residues. Trimming took 6 bases from V and 5 from J; bases not matched to a gene: 6. CDR1 is SQVTM, CDR2 ANQGSEA, per germline. In nucleotides, the CDR3 is TGCAGCGTGACTAGCCCCGGGGAGACCCAGTACTTC. Protein: CSVTSPGETQYF.

This rearrangement joins TRBV7-9 to TRBJ1-2; D not resolved. Per the germline V gene, CDR1 is SEHNR and CDR2 is FQNEAQ (reference sequence). The V end lost 5 bases, the J end lost 4 bases, and 8 bases lay between the germline ends. The CDR3 sequence is 12 residues long. CDR3 bases: TGTGCCAGCAGCCCGGGATTCTATGGCTACACCTTC. Residues: CASSPGFYGYTF.

This rearrangement joins TRBV5-6 to TRBJ2-7, with D perhaps matching TRBD1 (6 bases). V lost 0 bases and J lost 2, with 15 bases in between. CDR3 length: 16 residues. Germline-derived CDR1 and CDR2 are SGHDT and YYEEEE. The CDR3 region has the DNA TGTGCCAGCAGCTTGGCCTTCAGGGGTCGGACCTACGAGCAGTACTTC. It codes for CASSLAFRGRTYEQYF. Together with reference TRBV5-6 and TRBJ2-7, the CDR3 gives the full variable domain: DAGVTQSPTHLIKTRGQQVTLRCSPKSGHDTVSWYQQALGQGPQFIFQYYEEEERQRGNFPDRFSGHQFPNYSSELNVNALLLGDSALYLCASSLAFRGRTYEQYFGPGTRLTVT.

The CDR3 DNA is TGCGCCAGCACCCCGGGACAGGGGATCAGAGAGACCCAGTACTTC. The encoded protein is CASTPGQGIRETQYF. The chain uses TRBV5-1 and TRBJ2-5; 10 bases agree with TRBD1. Germline V gene lookup returns CDR1 SGHRS and CDR2 YFSETQ. Unmatched junction bases numbered 9, after V lost 6 bases and J lost 4 bases. The CDR3 has 15 residues.

The chain combines TRBV4-1 with TRBJ2-2; D may be TRBD1 (6 bases). V shed 1 base and J shed 6 bases, with 9 bases lying between them. The CDR3 loop spans 14 amino acids. CDR1 MGHRA and CDR2 YSYEKL come from the germline V gene. CDR3 residues: CASSQVQGAGELFF. The CDR3 nucleotides are TGCGCCAGCAGCCAAGTACAGGGCGCCGGGGAGCTGTTTTTT.

About this clone: The junction shows a germline mismatch at one end, possibly a read error. The chain combines TRBV7-7 with TRBJ2-3; tentative D call: TRBD2 (6 bases). Germline lookup yields CDR1 SSHAT and CDR2 FNYEAQ (reference sequence). The CDR3 runs 15 residues. The CDR3 region is CASSLTGGTGDTQYF. CDR3 sequence (DNA): TGTGCTAGCAGCTTAACGGGTGGGACTGGAGATACGCAGTATTTT.

The chain recombines TRBV6-1 with TRBJ2-4; unclear D gene. The CDR3 extends over 14 amino acids. V lost 0 bases and J lost 7, with 10 bases in between. Germline loops: CDR1 MNHNS, CDR2 SASEGT. In DNA, the CDR3 is TGTGCCAGCAGTGAAGCGGGCCTTGGGAACATTCAGTACTTC. Protein sequence: CASSEAGLGNIQYF.

This clone was seen a few times. The chain links TRBV11-2 to TRBJ2-5; 9 bases are shared with TRBD1. V dropped 9 bases and J dropped 4; count of bases not matched to a gene: 9. In germline, CDR1 is SGHAT, CDR2 FQNNGV. There are 14 residues in the CDR3. The CDR3: CARLGQGPRETQYF. The CDR3 DNA follows: TGTGCCAGGCTTGGACAGGGGCCTCGAGAGACCCAGTACTTC.

The chain uses TRBV2 and TRBJ1-2; 7 positions match TRBD1. Germline CDR1 is SNHLY and CDR2 is FYNNEI. This CDR3 has 14 amino acids. The J segment lost 2 bases and the V segment lost 7 bases, leaving 7 bases of the junction unmatched. The CDR3 region is CASIGTAVNYGYTF. The CDR3 nucleotides read TGTGCCAGCATAGGGACAGCCGTAAACTATGGCTACACCTTC. Complete variable domain (other parts from reference TRBV2 and TRBJ1-2): EPEVTQTPSHQVTQMGQEVILRCVPISNHLYFYWYRQILGQKVEFLVSFYNNEISEKSEIFDDQFSVERPDGSNFTLKIRSTKLEDSAMYFCASIGTAVNYGYTFGSGTRLTVV.

The rearrangement uses TRBV5-1 and TRBJ1-4; 9 positions match TRBD1. Germline CDR1 SGHRS, CDR2 YFSETQ. V lost 3 bases to trimming and J lost 3 bases; unmatched junction nucleotides: 6. The CDR3 extends over 16 amino acids. CDR3: CASSSLRTGANEKLFF. CDR3 in DNA: TGCGCCAGCAGCTCACTAAGGACAGGGGCTAATGAAAAACTGTTTTTT. The complete variable domain, with remaining parts taken from reference TRBV5-1 and TRBJ1-4, reads KAGVTQTPRYLIKTRGQQVTLSCSPISGHRSVSWYQQTPGQGLQFLFEYFSETQRNKGNFPGRFSGRQFSNSRSEMNVSTLELGDSALYLCASSSLRTGANEKLFFGSGTQLSVL.

The J gene is TRBJ1-3, the V gene TRBV2, with 7 nucleotides matching TRBD1. There are 15 residues in the CDR3. CDR1 and CDR2 (germline): SNHLY, FYNNEI. V was clipped by 6 bases and J by 0 bases; unmatched bases: 5. DNA for the CDR3: TGTGCCAGCAGACCAGGGGGTACCTCTGGAAACACCATATATTTT. It is translated as CASRPGGTSGNTIYF.

The rearrangement joins TRBV29-1 to TRBJ2-1; TRBD1 matches at 10 bases. The CDR3 sequence is 13 residues long. The V gene's germline CDR1 is SQVTM and CDR2 ANQGSEA. J lost 7 bases, V lost 4 bases, and 4 bases had no gene match. The CDR3 sequence is CSVATGGLNEQFF. For the CDR3, the DNA is TGCAGCGTTGCGACAGGGGGCTTGAATGAGCAGTTCTTC.

This chain uses TRBV4-3 with TRBJ1-1; D not certain. This CDR3 contains 13 residues. Germline V lookup: CDR1 LGHNA, CDR2 YSLEER. V shed 0 bases and J shed 8 bases, with 10 bases lying between them. The CDR3 region is CASSQDFIREAFF. The DNA for the CDR3 is TGCGCCAGCAGCCAAGATTTCATCAGGGAAGCTTTCTTT.

V gene TRBV4-2 combines with J gene TRBJ2-7; the match to TRBD2 covers 8 bases. The CDR3 runs 16 residues. V shed 4 bases and J 1 base; nucleotides not matched to a gene: 9. Germline V gene sequence: CDR1 LGHNA, CDR2 YNFKEQ. CDR3 DNA: TGTGCCAGCAGCCCCCGGGGCGGGGGGTATTCCTACGAGCAGTACTTC. Its protein is CASSPRGGGYSYEQYF.

V usage is TRBV9 and J usage is TRBJ1-4; the D gene is possibly TRBD1 (6 bases). V was trimmed by 3 bases and J by 8 bases, leaving 14 bases between them. Germline V CDR1 and CDR2: SGDLS, YYNGEE. The CDR3 length is 14 residues. For the CDR3, the DNA is TGTGCCAGCAGCGAAAGACAGGTTGGGGAAAAACTGTTTTTT. The encoded protein is CASSERQVGEKLFF.

The V call is TRBV7-3, the J call TRBJ1-1; 10 bases are a match to TRBD1. Germline CDR1 is SGHTA and CDR2 is FQGTGA. This CDR3 region has 17 residues. V shed 5 bases, J shed 5 bases, and the junction held 14 bases outside the gene matches. The CDR3 bases are TGTGCCAGCAGCCCCAAAGGACAGGGGGATAGGAGTACTGAAGCTTTCTTT. Its translation: CASSPKGQGDRSTEAFF. The entire variable domain, with the rest obtained from reference TRBV7-3 and TRBJ1-1, is as follows: GAGVSQTPSNKVTEKGKYVELRCDPISGHTALYWYRQSLGQGPEFLIYFQGTGAADDSGLPNDRFFAVRPEGSVSTLKIQRTERGDSAVYLCASSPKGQGDRSTEAFFGQGTRLTVV.

Turning to this clone: Other DNA sequences in the same sample also yield this CDR3. The chain is built from TRBV7-9 and TRBJ1-1; no reliable D call. Per the germline V gene, CDR1 is SEHNR and CDR2 is FQNEAQ (reference sequence). This CDR3 spans 13 amino acids. Between the trimmed V and J ends, which lost 3 bases and 1 base, there was a span of 6 bases. In DNA form, the CDR3 reads TGTGCCAGCAGCTTGGGAGAGAACACTGAAGCTTTCTTT. Translated, it gives CASSLGENTEAFF.

The CDR3 region is CASSHVRERGWPQHF. In DNA form, the CDR3 reads TGCGCCAGCAGCCACGTCCGTGAACGGGGGTGGCCCCAGCATTTT. The V and J genes are TRBV4-1 and TRBJ1-5; a weak D match, TRBD1 (5 bases). This CDR3 is 15 amino acids long. Trimming cost V 3 bases and J 9 bases, with 18 bases left between them. Germline CDR1 is MGHRA and CDR2 is YSYEKL.

The CDR3, as DNA: TGTGCCTGGACCCCAGGGACCTACGAGCAGTACTTC. Translation gives CAWTPGTYEQYF. The V call is TRBV30, the J call TRBJ2-7; tentative D call: TRBD1 (5 bases). There are 12 residues in the CDR3. Trimming removed 4 bases from V and 2 bases from J, with 9 bases in between. Germline CDR1 is GTSNPN and CDR2 is SVGIG (reference sequence).

On this clone itself: Germline is not matched at one junction end, which may reflect a read error. The chain uses TRBV7-9 and TRBJ2-5; tentatively, D is TRBD1 (5 bases). The CDR3 has 13 residues. CDR1 and CDR2 (germline): SEHNR, FQNEAQ (reference sequence). This CDR3 is CSSSSPQGETQYF. The DNA for the CDR3 is TGTTCCAGCAGCTCACCCCAGGGAGAGACCCAGTACTTC. The whole variable domain, remainder taken from reference TRBV7-9 and TRBJ2-5, is DTGVSQNPRHKITKRGQNVTFRCDPISEHNRLYWYRQTLGQGPEFLTYFQNEAQLEKSRLLSDRFSAERPKGSFSTLEIQRTEQGDSAMYLCSSSSPQGETQYFGPGTRLLVL.

The V and J genes are TRBV11-3 and TRBJ2-1; D not resolved. V lost 1 base to trimming and J lost 6 bases, with 7 bases between them. This CDR3 comprises 13 residues. Germline CDR1 is SGHNT and CDR2 is YENEEA. The CDR3 nucleotides read TGTGCCAGCAGCTTAGGAGAACTCAATGAGCAGTTCTTC. This codes for CASSLGELNEQFF.